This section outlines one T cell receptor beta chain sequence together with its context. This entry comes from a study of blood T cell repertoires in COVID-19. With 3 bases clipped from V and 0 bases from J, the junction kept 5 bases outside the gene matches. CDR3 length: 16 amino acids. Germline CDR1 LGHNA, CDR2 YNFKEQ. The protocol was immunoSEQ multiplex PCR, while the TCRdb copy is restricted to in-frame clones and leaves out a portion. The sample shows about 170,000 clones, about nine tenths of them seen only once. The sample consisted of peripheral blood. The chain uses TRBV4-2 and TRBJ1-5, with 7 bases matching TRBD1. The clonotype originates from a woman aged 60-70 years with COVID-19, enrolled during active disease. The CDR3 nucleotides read TGTGCCAGCAGCCATCCGGGGGACAGTAGCAATCAGCCCCAGCATTTT. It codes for CASSHPGDSSNQPQHF.